Listed here is a single T cell receptor beta chain. Evenly divided among several immunoSEQ plates was the genomic DNA of each subset. Sorted-subset replicate PCR reactions contained 200 to 250 ng DNA, corresponding to 29,000 or so T cell genomes. Repertoires were generated with immunoSEQ multiplex PCR, while TCRdb's copy carries only in-frame clones and drops some. The table lists around 2.1 million clones, about 94% of them singletons. The sample originates from a study of shared clonotypes between healthy human individuals. V was clipped by 7 bases and J by 6 bases; unmatched bases: 6. The CDR3 totals 14 residues. Germline V gene data show CDR1 as MNHNS and CDR2 as SASEGT.

This clonotype originated in a man aged 18 to 35 in good health. Sequenced input: naive CD4+ T cells sorted from blood. Stated subset: CD45RA+ positively selected. The rearrangement joins TRBV6-1 to TRBJ2-1; 10 nucleotides line up with TRBD2. The chain's CDR3 is CASISSGGINEQFF. In DNA, the CDR3 is TGTGCCAGCATCTCTAGCGGGGGCATCAATGAGCAGTTCTTC.